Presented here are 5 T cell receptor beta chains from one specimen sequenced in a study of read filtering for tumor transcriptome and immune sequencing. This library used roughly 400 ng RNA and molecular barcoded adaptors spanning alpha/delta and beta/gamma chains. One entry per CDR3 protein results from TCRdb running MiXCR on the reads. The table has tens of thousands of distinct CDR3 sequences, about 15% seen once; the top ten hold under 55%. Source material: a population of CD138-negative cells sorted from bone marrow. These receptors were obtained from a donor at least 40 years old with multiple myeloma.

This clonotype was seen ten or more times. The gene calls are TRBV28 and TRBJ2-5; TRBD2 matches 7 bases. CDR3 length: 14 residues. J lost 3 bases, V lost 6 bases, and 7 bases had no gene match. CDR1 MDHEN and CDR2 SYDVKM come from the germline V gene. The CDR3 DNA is TGTGCCAGCAGGGGGGAGGGCGGTAAAGAGACCCAGTACTTC. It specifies CASRGEGGKETQYF.

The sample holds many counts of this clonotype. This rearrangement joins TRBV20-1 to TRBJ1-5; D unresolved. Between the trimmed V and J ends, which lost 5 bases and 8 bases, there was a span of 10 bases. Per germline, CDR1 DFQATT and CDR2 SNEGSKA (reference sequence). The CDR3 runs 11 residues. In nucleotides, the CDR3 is TGCAGTGCTGGATTTGGTAAGCCCCAGCATTTT. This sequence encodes CSAGFGKPQHF.

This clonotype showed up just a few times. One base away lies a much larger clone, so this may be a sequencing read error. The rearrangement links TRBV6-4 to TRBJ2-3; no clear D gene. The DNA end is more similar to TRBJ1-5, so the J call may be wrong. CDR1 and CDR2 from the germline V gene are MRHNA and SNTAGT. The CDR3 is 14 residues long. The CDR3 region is CASRRTSGSGPQHF. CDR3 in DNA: TGTGCCAGCAGGCGGACTAGCGGGTCGGGCCCGCAGCATTTT.

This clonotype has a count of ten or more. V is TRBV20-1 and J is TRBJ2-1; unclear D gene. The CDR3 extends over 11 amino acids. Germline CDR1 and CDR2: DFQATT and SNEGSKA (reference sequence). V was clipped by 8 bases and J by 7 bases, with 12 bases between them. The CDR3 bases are TGCAGTTCCCCCTATGAGAATGAGCAGTTCTTC. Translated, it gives CSSPYENEQFF.

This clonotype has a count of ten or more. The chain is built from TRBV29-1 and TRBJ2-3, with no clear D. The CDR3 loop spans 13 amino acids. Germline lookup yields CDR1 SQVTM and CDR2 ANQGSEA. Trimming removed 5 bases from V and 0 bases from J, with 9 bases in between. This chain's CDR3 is CSVRPSSTDTQYF. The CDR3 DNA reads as TGCAGCGTTAGGCCTTCTAGCACAGATACGCAGTATTTT.